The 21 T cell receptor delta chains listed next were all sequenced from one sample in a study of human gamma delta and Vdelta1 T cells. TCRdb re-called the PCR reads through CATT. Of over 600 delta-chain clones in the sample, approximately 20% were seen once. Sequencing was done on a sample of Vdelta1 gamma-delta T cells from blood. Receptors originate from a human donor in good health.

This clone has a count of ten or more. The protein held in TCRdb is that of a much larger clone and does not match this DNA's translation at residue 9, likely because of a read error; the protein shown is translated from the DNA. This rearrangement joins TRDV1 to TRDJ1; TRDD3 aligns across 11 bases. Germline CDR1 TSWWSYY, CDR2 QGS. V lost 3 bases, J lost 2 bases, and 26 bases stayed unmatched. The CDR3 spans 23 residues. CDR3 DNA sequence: TGTGCTCTTGGGGACGCGGGTCATCTTACCGTTGGGGGATACGCCGTTGTGACCGATAAACTCATCTTT. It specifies CALGDAGHLTVGGYAVVTDKLIF.

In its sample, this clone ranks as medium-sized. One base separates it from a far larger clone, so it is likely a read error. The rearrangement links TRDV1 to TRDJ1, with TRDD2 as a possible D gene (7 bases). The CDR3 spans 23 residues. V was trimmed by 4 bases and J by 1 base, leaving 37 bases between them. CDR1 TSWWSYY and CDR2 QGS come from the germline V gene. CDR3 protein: CALGVFTFLLTSIYLGVTDKLIF. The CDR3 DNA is TGTGCTCTTGGGGTCTTTACCTTCCTTCTGACATCTATTTACTTGGGGGTCACCGATAAACTCATCTTT.

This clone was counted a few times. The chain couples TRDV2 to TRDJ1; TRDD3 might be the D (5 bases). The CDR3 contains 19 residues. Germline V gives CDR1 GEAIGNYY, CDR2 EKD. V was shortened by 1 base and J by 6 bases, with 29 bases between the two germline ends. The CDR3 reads CACDTPTLHWWPPCHKLIF. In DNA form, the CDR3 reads TGTGCCTGTGACACACCGACCTTACACTGGTGGCCACCGTGCCATAAACTCATCTTT.

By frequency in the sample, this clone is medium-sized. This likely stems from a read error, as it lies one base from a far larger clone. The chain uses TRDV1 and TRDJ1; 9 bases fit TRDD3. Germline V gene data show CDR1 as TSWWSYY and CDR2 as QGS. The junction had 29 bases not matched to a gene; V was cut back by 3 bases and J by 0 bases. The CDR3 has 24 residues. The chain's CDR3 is CALGESLPLPGHWGTYSYTDKLIF. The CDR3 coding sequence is TGTGCTCTTGGGGAGTCCCTCCCTCTTCCGGGCCACTGGGGGACTTACTCTTACACCGATAAACTCATCTTT.

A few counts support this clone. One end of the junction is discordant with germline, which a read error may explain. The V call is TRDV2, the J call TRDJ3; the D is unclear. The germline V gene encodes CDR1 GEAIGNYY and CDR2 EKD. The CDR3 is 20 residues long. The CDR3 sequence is CACATHYSTVDLWDTRQMFF. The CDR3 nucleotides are TGCGCCTGTGCCACTCACTACTCTACGGTGGATCTCTGGGACACCCGACAGATGTTTTTC.

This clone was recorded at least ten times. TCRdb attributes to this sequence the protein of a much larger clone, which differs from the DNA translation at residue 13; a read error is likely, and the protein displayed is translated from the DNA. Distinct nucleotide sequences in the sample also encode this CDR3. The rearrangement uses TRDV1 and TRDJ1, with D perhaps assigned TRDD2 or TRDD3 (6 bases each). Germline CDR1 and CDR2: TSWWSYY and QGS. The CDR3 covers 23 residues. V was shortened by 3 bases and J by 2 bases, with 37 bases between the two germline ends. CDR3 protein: CALGDAGHPTVGRYAVVTDKLIF. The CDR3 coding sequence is TGTGCTCTTGGGGACGCGGGTCATCCTACCGTTGGGAGATACGCCGTTGTGACCGATAAACTCATCTTT.

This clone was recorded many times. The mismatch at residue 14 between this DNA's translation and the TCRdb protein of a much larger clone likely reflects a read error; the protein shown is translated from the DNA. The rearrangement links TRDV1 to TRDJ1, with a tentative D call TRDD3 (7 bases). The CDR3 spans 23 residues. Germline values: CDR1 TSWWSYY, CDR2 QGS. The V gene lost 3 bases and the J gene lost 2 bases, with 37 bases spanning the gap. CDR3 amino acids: CALGDAGHPTVGGHAVVTDKLIF. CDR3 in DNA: TGTGCTCTTGGGGACGCGGGTCATCCTACCGTTGGGGGACACGCCGTTGTGACCGATAAACTCATCTTT.

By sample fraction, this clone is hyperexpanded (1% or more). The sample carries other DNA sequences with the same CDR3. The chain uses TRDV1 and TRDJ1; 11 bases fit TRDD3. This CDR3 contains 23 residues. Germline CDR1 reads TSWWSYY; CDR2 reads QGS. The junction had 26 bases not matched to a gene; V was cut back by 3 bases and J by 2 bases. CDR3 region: CALGDAGHPTVGGYAVVTDKLIF. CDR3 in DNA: TGTGCTCTTGGGGACGCGGGTCATCCTACCGTTGGGGGATACGCCGTTGTGACCGATAAACTCATCTTT.

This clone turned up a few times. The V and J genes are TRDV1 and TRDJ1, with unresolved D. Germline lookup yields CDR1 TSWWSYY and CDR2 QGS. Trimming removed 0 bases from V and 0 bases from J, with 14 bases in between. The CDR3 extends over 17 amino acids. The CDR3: CALGELAPFTYTDKLIF. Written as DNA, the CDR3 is TGTGCTCTTGGGGAACTTGCACCTTTCACGTACACCGATAAACTCATCTTT.

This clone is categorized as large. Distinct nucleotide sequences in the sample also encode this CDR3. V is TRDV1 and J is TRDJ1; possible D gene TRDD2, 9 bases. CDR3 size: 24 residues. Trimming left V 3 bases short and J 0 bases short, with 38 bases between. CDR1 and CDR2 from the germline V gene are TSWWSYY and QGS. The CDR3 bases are TGTGCTCTTGGGGATCTCCCTCGCCCTTCCTACAGGTGGGGGATTCACTATTACACCGATAAACTCATCTTT. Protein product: CALGDLPRPSYRWGIHYYTDKLIF.

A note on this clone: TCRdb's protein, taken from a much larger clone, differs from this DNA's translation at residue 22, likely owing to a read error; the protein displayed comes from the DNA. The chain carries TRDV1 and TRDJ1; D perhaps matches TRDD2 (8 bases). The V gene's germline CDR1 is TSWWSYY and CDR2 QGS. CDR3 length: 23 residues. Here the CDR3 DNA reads TGTGCTCTTGAGGGGGGCTTCCTACGATTCGGAGGGATACAGGGGCATTACACCGATAAACTCACCTTT. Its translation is CALEGGFLRFGGIQGHYTDKLTF.

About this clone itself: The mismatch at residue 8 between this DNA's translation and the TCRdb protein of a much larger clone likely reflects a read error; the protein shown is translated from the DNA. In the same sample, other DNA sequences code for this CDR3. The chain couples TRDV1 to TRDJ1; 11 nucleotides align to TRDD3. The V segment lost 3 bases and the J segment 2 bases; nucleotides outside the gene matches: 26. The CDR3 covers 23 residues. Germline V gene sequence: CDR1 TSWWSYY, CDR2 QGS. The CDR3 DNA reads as TGTGCTCTTGGGGACGCGGGTCAACCTACCGTTGGGGGATACGCCGTTGTGACCGATAAACTCATCTTT. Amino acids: CALGDAGQPTVGGYAVVTDKLIF.

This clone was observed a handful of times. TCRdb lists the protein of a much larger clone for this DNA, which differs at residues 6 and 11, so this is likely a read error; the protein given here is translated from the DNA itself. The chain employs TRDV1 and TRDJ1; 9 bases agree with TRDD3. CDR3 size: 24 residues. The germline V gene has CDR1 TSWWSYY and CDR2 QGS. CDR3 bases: TGTGCTCTCGGGGAGCCCCTCCCTCTTCCGGACTACTGGGGGACTTACTCTTACACCGATAAACTCATCTTT. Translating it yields CALGEPLPLPDYWGTYSYTDKLIF.

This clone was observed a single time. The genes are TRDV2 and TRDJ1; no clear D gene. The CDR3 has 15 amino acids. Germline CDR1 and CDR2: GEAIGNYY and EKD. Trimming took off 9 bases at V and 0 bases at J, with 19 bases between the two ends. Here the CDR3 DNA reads TGTGCCACCGTCAACGCGAGCGAATACACCGATAAACTCATCTTT. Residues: CATVNASEYTDKLIF.

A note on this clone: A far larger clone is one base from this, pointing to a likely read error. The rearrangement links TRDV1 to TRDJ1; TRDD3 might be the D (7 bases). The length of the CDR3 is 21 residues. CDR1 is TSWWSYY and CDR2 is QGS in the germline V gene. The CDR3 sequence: CALGELGPSHAPGGATDRLIF. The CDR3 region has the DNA TGTGCTCTTGGGGAACTAGGGCCTTCCCACGCACCTGGGGGTGCCACCGATAGACTCATCTTT.

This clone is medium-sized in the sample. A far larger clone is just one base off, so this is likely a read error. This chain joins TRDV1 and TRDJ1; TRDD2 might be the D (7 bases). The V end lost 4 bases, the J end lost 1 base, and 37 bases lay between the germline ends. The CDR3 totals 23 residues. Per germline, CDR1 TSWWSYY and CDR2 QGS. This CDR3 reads CALGVFTFLPTSIYLGATDKLIF. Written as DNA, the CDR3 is TGTGCTCTTGGGGTCTTTACCTTCCTTCCGACATCTATTTACTTGGGGGCCACCGATAAACTCATCTTT.

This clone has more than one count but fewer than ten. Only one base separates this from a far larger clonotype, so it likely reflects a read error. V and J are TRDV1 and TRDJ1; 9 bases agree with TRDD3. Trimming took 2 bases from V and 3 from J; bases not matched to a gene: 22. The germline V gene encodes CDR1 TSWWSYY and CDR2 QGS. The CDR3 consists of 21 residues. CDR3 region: CALGESSLRTWGIWDADKLIF. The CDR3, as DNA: TGTGCTCTTGGGGAATCCTCCCTCCGGACGTGGGGGATATGGGACGCCGATAAACTCATCTTT.

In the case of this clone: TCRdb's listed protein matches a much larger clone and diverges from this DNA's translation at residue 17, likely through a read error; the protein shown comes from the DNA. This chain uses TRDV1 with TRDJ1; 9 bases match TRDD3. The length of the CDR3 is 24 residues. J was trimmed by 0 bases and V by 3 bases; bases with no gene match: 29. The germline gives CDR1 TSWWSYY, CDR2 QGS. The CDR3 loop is CALGESLPLPGYWGTYFYTDKLIF. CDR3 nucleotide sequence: TGTGCTCTTGGGGAGTCCCTCCCTCTTCCAGGCTACTGGGGGACTTACTTTTACACCGATAAACTCATCTTT.

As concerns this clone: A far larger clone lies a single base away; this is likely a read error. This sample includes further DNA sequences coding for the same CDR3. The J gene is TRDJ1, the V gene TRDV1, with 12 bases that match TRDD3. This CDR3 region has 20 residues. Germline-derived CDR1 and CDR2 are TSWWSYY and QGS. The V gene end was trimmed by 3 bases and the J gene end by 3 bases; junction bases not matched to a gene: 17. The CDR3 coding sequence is TGTGCTCTTGGGGAGCCCTTCCGTATACTGGGGGATACTAGGGCCGATAAACTCATCTTT. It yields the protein CALGEPFRILGDTRADKLIF.

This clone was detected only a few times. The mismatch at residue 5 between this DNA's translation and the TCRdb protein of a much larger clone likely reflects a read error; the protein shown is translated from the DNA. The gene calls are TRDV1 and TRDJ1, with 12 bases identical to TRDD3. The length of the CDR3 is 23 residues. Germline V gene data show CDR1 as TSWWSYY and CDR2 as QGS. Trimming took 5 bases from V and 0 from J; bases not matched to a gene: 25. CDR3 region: CALGTPRPPLYWGILRYTDKLIF. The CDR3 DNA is TGTGCTCTTGGGACACCTAGACCGCCTCTGTACTGGGGGATACTGAGGTACACCGATAAACTCATCTTT.

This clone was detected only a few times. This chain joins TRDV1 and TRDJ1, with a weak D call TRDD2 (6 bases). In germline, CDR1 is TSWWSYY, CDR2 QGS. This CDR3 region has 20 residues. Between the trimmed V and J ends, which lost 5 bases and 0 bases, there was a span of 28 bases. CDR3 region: CALGPFKGPFPGTYTDKLIF. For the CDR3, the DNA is TGTGCTCTTGGGCCCTTTAAAGGTCCCTTCCCTGGTACGTACACCGATAAACTCATCTTT.